This T cell receptor (beta chain) is drawn from a study of shared clonotypes between healthy human individuals. In regard to this clone: Its antigen is as yet unknown.

V lost 5 bases to trimming and J lost 4 bases, with 11 bases between them. The germline V gene has CDR1 SGHTA and CDR2 FQGTGA. CDR3 length: 14 residues. General study points: Unshared clonotypes carried lower generation probabilities than those common to all four donors. The genetic and exposure-history diversity represented was limited by few donors.

Methods used by the authors: Filtering differed for immunoSEQ, which gave only junction sequences without quality scores. TCRdb's table, derived via immunoSEQ multiplex PCR, lists solely in-frame clones and lacks some. The V and J calls and clone size were taken over from that table, and D and trimming were inferred from the DNA. This sample has a few million clones, with more than 80% found just once. The rearrangement uses TRBV7-3 and TRBJ2-2; D is perhaps TRBD1 (5 bases). The source material was naive CD4+ T cells from PBMCs. Subset meaning: CD45RA+ positively selected. The receptor's source is a man between 18 and 35 years old in good health. Some clones in this sample may be carry-over from other donors' samples. The CDR3 nucleotides read TGTGCCAGCAGCCCCGACAGAGCCACCGGGGAGCTGTTTTTT. Amino acid sequence: CASSPDRATGELFF.